This is a list of T cell receptor beta chains from one sample in a study of T cell therapy after organ transplantation. Antigens of these TCRs are unknown. The method was immunoSEQ multiplex PCR; TCRdb's version includes in-frame clones alone and lacks a portion of them. This sample has around 1,800 clones, with 89% found just once. Specimen: CD8+ T cells from blood, collected after autologous CMV-specific T cell therapy. These receptors originate from a human patient who had received a solid organ transplant and had CMV disease. Some T cells may be the graft donor's. Each CDR3 is given with its conserved first and last residue. D genes are given only for firm matches. Rows may omit the clone size; those that give it use once, few, many or a size class.

D gene: TRBD2; J gene: TRBJ2-5; clone size: NA; V gene: TRBV11-2; CDR3 DNA: TGTGCCAGCAGCCTTAGCGGGAGGGACAATACACCGTACCAAGAGACCCAGTACTTC; CDR3 protein: CASSLSGRDNTPYQETQYF
D gene: TRBD2; J gene: TRBJ2-1; clone size: NA; V gene: TRBV7-9; CDR3 DNA: TGTGCCAGCAGCTTACGGGGGGGTTCCTACAATGAGCAGTTCTTC; CDR3 protein: CASSLRGGSYNEQFF
D gene: TRBD1; J gene: TRBJ2-5; clone size: once; V gene: TRBV5-1; CDR3 DNA: TGCGCCAGCAGCTTGGCCTTGGGACAGCAAGAGACCCAGTACTTC; CDR3 protein: CASSLALGQQETQYF
D gene: TRBD1; J gene: TRBJ1-1; clone size: NA; V gene: TRBV15; CDR3 DNA: TGTGCCACCAGCAGATCGACAGGGGGGACTGAAGCTTTCTTT; CDR3 protein: CATSRSTGGTEAFF
D gene: NA; J gene: TRBJ2-7; clone size: large; V gene: TRBV7-4; CDR3 DNA: TGTGCCCTCCTCCCCTACGAGCAGTACTTC; CDR3 protein: CALLPYEQYF
D gene: TRBD1; J gene: TRBJ1-1; clone size: NA; V gene: TRBV4-1; CDR3 DNA: TGCGCCAGCAGCCGACAGGGGGCTGGTACTGAAGCTTTCTTT; CDR3 protein: CASSRQGAGTEAFF
D gene: NA; J gene: TRBJ2-7; clone size: NA; V gene: TRBV7-2; CDR3 DNA: TGTGCCAGCAGCCTAGACGGGTCACTCGGGATATACGAGCAGTACTTC; CDR3 protein: CASSLDGSLGIYEQYF
D gene: TRBD2; J gene: TRBJ2-2; clone size: few; V gene: TRBV27; CDR3 DNA: TGTGCCAGCAGCGGGGGGGGAACTCTCACCGGGGAGCTGTTTTTT; CDR3 protein: CASSGGGTLTGELFF
D gene: NA; J gene: TRBJ2-1; clone size: NA; V gene: TRBV11-2; CDR3 DNA: TGTGCCAGCAGCTTAGATCTAGGCCCCAATGAGCAGTTCTTC; CDR3 protein: CASSLDLGPNEQFF
D gene: TRBD1; J gene: TRBJ2-5; clone size: NA; V gene: TRBV5-5; CDR3 DNA: TGTGCCAGCAGCTTGGGGGATAGTGGGACAGGGAGTTTTGAGACCCAGTACTTC; CDR3 protein: CASSLGDSGTGSFETQYF
D gene: NA; J gene: TRBJ2-5; clone size: NA; V gene: TRBV11-2; CDR3 DNA: TGTGCCAGCAGCTCTTTTGCCGGCGCAGGGGGAGGAGAGACCCAGTACTTC; CDR3 protein: CASSSFAGAGGGETQYF
D gene: NA; J gene: TRBJ1-1; clone size: NA; V gene: TRBV19; CDR3 DNA: TGTGCCAGCAGATACAGGGAAAGTACTGAAGCTTTCTTT; CDR3 protein: CASRYRESTEAFF
D gene: NA; J gene: TRBJ2-3; clone size: NA; V gene: TRBV15; CDR3 DNA: TGTGCCACCAGCAGAGCCAGATCGGGGGGCACAGATACGCAGTATTTT; CDR3 protein: CATSRARSGGTDTQYF
D gene: NA; J gene: TRBJ2-7; clone size: NA; V gene: TRBV4-1; CDR3 DNA: TGCGCCAGCAGTTCCTACGCCCGTTCGGGTTACGAGCAGTACTTC; CDR3 protein: CASSSYARSGYEQYF
D gene: TRBD1; J gene: TRBJ1-2; clone size: NA; V gene: TRBV5-6; CDR3 DNA: TGTGCCAGCAGCTCCGGGACAGACTATGGCTACACCTTC; CDR3 protein: CASSSGTDYGYTF
D gene: TRBD1; J gene: TRBJ1-2; clone size: few; V gene: TRBV5-4; CDR3 DNA: TGTGCCAGCACGGTCGGGACAGGGGTAGGGTACACCTTC; CDR3 protein: CASTVGTGVGYTF
D gene: NA; J gene: TRBJ2-7; clone size: NA; V gene: TRBV7-6; CDR3 DNA: TGTGCCAGCAGCTCGACGGGACAAGCCTACGAGCAGTACTTC; CDR3 protein: CASSSTGQAYEQYF
D gene: NA; J gene: TRBJ2-2; clone size: NA; V gene: TRBV13; CDR3 DNA: TGTGCCAGCAGTGACGACGGGGGGAACACCGGGGAGCTGTTTTTT; CDR3 protein: CASSDDGGNTGELFF
D gene: NA; J gene: TRBJ1-2; clone size: NA; V gene: TRBV28; CDR3 DNA: TGTGTCAGCAGCGACGGACGGGTAAATGGCTACACCTTC; CDR3 protein: CVSSDGRVNGYTF
D gene: TRBD1; J gene: TRBJ1-2; clone size: NA; V gene: TRBV7-9; CDR3 DNA: TGTGCCAGCAGCTCCGGGACAGAGCTCTGGGGCTATGGCTACACCTTC; CDR3 protein: CASSSGTELWGYGYTF
D gene: NA; J gene: TRBJ2-7; clone size: NA; V gene: TRBV11-2; CDR3 DNA: TGTGCCAGCAGCTTAGCGGAGGGCCCCTACGAGCAGTACTTC; CDR3 protein: CASSLAEGPYEQYF
D gene: NA; J gene: TRBJ2-7; clone size: few; V gene: TRBV28; CDR3 DNA: TGTGCCAGCAGTGGGAGAGGCAGAGCGATCTCCTACGAGCAGTACTTC; CDR3 protein: CASSGRGRAISYEQYF
D gene: NA; J gene: TRBJ2-7; clone size: NA; V gene: TRBV27; CDR3 DNA: TGTGCCAGCAGTTTACCTGGACTTATTTCCGAGCAGTACTTC; CDR3 protein: CASSLPGLISEQYF
D gene: TRBD1; J gene: TRBJ2-5; clone size: NA; V gene: TRBV7-9; CDR3 DNA: TGTGCCAGCAGCCCCAGTCTCCGACAGGGCCAAGAGACCCAGTACTTC; CDR3 protein: CASSPSLRQGQETQYF
D gene: NA; J gene: TRBJ2-3; clone size: NA; V gene: TRBV7-9; CDR3 DNA: TGTGCCAGCAGCGGCCCCCCAGCGGGCGCGCTAGATACGCAGTATTTT; CDR3 protein: CASSGPPAGALDTQYF
D gene: NA; J gene: TRBJ2-3; clone size: NA; V gene: TRBV7-9; CDR3 DNA: TGTGCCAGCAGCTTAGCCGGGATCGCAACAGATACGCAGTATTTT; CDR3 protein: CASSLAGIATDTQYF
D gene: NA; J gene: TRBJ2-6; clone size: hyperexpanded; V gene: TRBV5-6; CDR3 DNA: TGTGCCAGCTTTATGGGGTCTGGGGCCAACGTCCTGACTTTC; CDR3 protein: CASFMGSGANVLTF
D gene: TRBD2; J gene: TRBJ2-2; clone size: NA; V gene: TRBV7-8; CDR3 DNA: TGTGCCAGCAGTCCGGGGGGAACGACGCTCACCGGGGAGCTGTTTTTT; CDR3 protein: CASSPGGTTLTGELFF
D gene: TRBD1; J gene: TRBJ2-7; clone size: NA; V gene: TRBV6-1; CDR3 DNA: TGTGCCAGCAGTAAGGACCGGGACAGAGCAGTGGAGCAGTACTTC; CDR3 protein: CASSKDRDRAVEQYF
D gene: NA; J gene: TRBJ1-1; clone size: NA; V gene: TRBV19; CDR3 DNA: TGTGCCAGCCTCCCCCGTGGGGGGAGGACTGAAGCTTTCTTT; CDR3 protein: CASLPRGGRTEAFF
D gene: NA; J gene: TRBJ1-5; clone size: NA; V gene: TRBV2; CDR3 DNA: TGTGCCAGCAGGGAGCGGACAGATCATCAGCCCCAGCATTTT; CDR3 protein: CASRERTDHQPQHF
D gene: TRBD2; J gene: TRBJ2-7; clone size: NA; V gene: TRBV27; CDR3 DNA: TGTGCCAGCAGTTTACGGGAGGCCCCCTACGAGCAGTACTTC; CDR3 protein: CASSLREAPYEQYF
D gene: TRBD1; J gene: TRBJ1-5; clone size: NA; V gene: TRBV7-9; CDR3 DNA: TGTGCCAGCAGCTCAGGACAGGGAGGCAATCAGCCCCAGCATTTT; CDR3 protein: CASSSGQGGNQPQHF
D gene: TRBD1; J gene: TRBJ2-3; clone size: NA; V gene: TRBV27; CDR3 DNA: TGTGCCAGCAGTCCAACCTGGGGACAGTATATCGATACGCAGTATTTT; CDR3 protein: CASSPTWGQYIDTQYF
D gene: NA; J gene: TRBJ2-7; clone size: few; V gene: TRBV6-6; CDR3 DNA: TGTGCCAGCAGTGCTATTTACGAGCAGTACTTC; CDR3 protein: CASSAIYEQYF
D gene: NA; J gene: TRBJ1-5; clone size: NA; V gene: TRBV19; CDR3 DNA: TGTGCCAGTAGTTTCGGACAGCCCCAGCATTTT; CDR3 protein: CASSFGQPQHF
D gene: NA; J gene: TRBJ2-5; clone size: NA; V gene: TRBV7-9; CDR3 DNA: TGTGCCAGCAGCCCCCTTCTCGGGCAAGAGACCCAGTACTTC; CDR3 protein: CASSPLLGQETQYF
D gene: NA; J gene: TRBJ2-5; clone size: NA; V gene: TRBV7-9; CDR3 DNA: TGTGCCAGCAGCCCGCCCCGGGAGGAGACCCAGTACTTC; CDR3 protein: CASSPPREETQYF
D gene: NA; J gene: TRBJ2-1; clone size: NA; V gene: TRBV7-9; CDR3 DNA: TGTGCCAGCAGCTTAGCGCGTTCTAGCGATGAGCAGTTCTTC; CDR3 protein: CASSLARSSDEQFF
D gene: TRBD1; J gene: TRBJ2-6; clone size: once; V gene: TRBV19; CDR3 DNA: TGTGCCAGTAGTTTCTTCGTACAGGGGTGGGGGACTGGGGCCAACGTCCTGACTTTC; CDR3 protein: CASSFFVQGWGTGANVLTF
D gene: NA; J gene: TRBJ2-7; clone size: NA; V gene: TRBV4-2; CDR3 DNA: TGTGCCAGCAGCCAACCACTTGTCGCGACAATCCACGAGCAGTACTTC; CDR3 protein: CASSQPLVATIHEQYF
D gene: TRBD1; J gene: TRBJ1-1; clone size: NA; V gene: TRBV19; CDR3 DNA: TGTGCCAGTAGTACGGGCCTATTTGGGACAGGGGAAGTAGGCACTGAAGCTTTCTTT; CDR3 protein: CASSTGLFGTGEVGTEAFF
D gene: NA; J gene: TRBJ1-6; clone size: few; V gene: TRBV4-1; CDR3 DNA: TGCGCCAGCAGCCAAACCGACGGCTTGGGATCACCCCTCCACTTT; CDR3 protein: CASSQTDGLGSPLHF
D gene: TRBD1; J gene: TRBJ2-5; clone size: once; V gene: TRBV11-2; CDR3 DNA: TGTGCCAGCAGCTTCCAAGGGGGCGCGGGTGAGACCCAGTACTTC; CDR3 protein: CASSFQGGAGETQYF
D gene: NA; J gene: TRBJ1-3; clone size: NA; V gene: TRBV15; CDR3 DNA: TGTGCCACCACCGAAGGATCAGGGATCCCCAACACCATATATTTT; CDR3 protein: CATTEGSGIPNTIYF
D gene: TRBD2; J gene: TRBJ2-1; clone size: NA; V gene: TRBV27; CDR3 DNA: TGTGCCAGCAGTTTAGGGACTAGCGGGAGTGGCAATGAGCAGTTCTTC; CDR3 protein: CASSLGTSGSGNEQFF
D gene: NA; J gene: TRBJ2-5; clone size: NA; V gene: TRBV4-3; CDR3 DNA: TGCGCCAGCAGCCAGCAGGGGTTCACACAAGAGACCCAGTACTTC; CDR3 protein: CASSQQGFTQETQYF
D gene: TRBD1; J gene: TRBJ2-1; clone size: NA; V gene: TRBV19; CDR3 DNA: TGTGCCAGTAGTATAGGTTGGGGACAGGACTACAATGAGCAGTTCTTC; CDR3 protein: CASSIGWGQDYNEQFF
D gene: NA; J gene: TRBJ1-5; clone size: NA; V gene: TRBV27; CDR3 DNA: TGTGCCAGCAGTTTCCGGGTTTCAAATCAGCCCCAGCATTTT; CDR3 protein: CASSFRVSNQPQHF
D gene: NA; J gene: TRBJ2-3; clone size: NA; V gene: TRBV7-9; CDR3 DNA: TGTGCCAGCAGTTGGGAGTTAGATACGCAGTATTTT; CDR3 protein: CASSWELDTQYF
D gene: NA; J gene: TRBJ2-3; clone size: few; V gene: TRBV25-1; CDR3 DNA: TGTGCCAGCAGTGAATCGGCGGACTCTAATACGCAGTATTTT; CDR3 protein: CASSESADSNTQYF